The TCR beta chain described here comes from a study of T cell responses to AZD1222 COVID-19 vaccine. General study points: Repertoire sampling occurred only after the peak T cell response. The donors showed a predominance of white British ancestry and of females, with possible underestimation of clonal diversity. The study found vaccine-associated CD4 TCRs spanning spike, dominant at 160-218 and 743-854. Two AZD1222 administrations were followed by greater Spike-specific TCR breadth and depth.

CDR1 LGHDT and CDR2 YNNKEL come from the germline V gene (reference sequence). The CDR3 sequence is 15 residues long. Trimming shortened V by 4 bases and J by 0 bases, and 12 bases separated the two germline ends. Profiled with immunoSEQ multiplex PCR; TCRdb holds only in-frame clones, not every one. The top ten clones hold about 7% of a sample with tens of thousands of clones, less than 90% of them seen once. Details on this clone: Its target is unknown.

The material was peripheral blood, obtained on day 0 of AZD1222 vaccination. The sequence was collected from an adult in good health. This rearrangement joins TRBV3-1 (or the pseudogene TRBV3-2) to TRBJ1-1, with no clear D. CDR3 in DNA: TGTGCCAGCAGCCGTCGGTTCAGATTGAACACTGAAGCTTTCTTT. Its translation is CASSRRFRLNTEAFF.